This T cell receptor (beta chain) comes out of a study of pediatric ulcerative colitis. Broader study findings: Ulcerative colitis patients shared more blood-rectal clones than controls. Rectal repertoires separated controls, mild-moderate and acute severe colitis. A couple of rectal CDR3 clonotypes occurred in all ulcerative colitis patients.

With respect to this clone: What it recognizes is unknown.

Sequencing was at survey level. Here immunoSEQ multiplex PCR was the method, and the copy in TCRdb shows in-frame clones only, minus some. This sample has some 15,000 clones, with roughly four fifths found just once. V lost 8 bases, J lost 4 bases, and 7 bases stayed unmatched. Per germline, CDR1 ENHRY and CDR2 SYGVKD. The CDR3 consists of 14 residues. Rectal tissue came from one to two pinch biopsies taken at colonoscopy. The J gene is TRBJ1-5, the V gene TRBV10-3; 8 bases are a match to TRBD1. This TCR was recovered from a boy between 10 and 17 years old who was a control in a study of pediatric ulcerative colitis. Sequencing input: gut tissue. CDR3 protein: CAIGDTGGNQPQHF. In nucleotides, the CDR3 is TGTGCCATCGGAGACACAGGGGGAAATCAGCCCCAGCATTTT.